Presented here are 6 T cell receptor beta chains from one specimen sequenced in a study of blood T cells in healthy people across ages. Combining a sample-barcoded 5' primer with a J-beta primer mix, a second PCR ran for roughly 6 to 11 cycles. TCRdb re-called the 5' RACE reads through MiXCR, storing one row per CDR3 protein. The sample holds some 900,000 distinct CDR3 sequences, more than 25% seen once. Specimen: blood. The receptor set was obtained from a woman over 75 in good health.

This clonotype has only a few counts. A clone one base away is much larger, so this may be a read error. This chain uses TRBV12-3 or TRBV12-4 with TRBJ1-4; TRBD1 might be the D (5 bases). The ends were cut back, 3 bases at V and 2 bases at J, with 10 bases in the middle. The CDR3 sequence is 15 residues long. CDR3 loop: CASSLKAGTNEKLFF. The CDR3 DNA reads TGTGCCAGCAGTTTGAAGGCAGGGACTAATGAAAAACTGTTTTTT.

This clonotype was detected only a few times. One end of the junction is discordant with germline, which a read error may explain. The CDR3: CVSSLPRDIDEQYF. Written as DNA, the CDR3 is TGCGTCAGCAGCTTACCCCGGGACATCGACGAACAGTACTTC. The chain couples TRBV5-1 to TRBJ2-5; tentatively, D is TRBD1 (6 bases). The CDR3 runs 14 residues. Germline loops: CDR1 SGHRS, CDR2 YFSETQ.

This clonotype was detected ten times or more. The chain is built from TRBV6-2 or TRBV6-3 and TRBJ1-2; a possible D gene is TRBD1 (5 bases). Germline loops: CDR1 MNHEY, CDR2 SVGEGT. The V gene lost 5 bases and the J gene lost 4 bases, with 14 bases spanning the gap. The CDR3 covers 14 residues. CDR3 amino acids: CASSLSGRSYGYTF. The DNA of the CDR3 is TGTGCCAGCAGTCTTTCGGGACGGTCCTATGGCTACACCTTC.

As concerns this clonotype: A much larger clone lies a single base off, so this may be a read error. The CDR3 is CASKGSSGGSSYNEQYF. The CDR3 DNA is TGTGCCAGCAAAGGGTCTAGCGGGGGGAGCTCCTACAATGAGCAGTACTTC. The chain links TRBV6-1 to TRBJ2-1; 11 bases line up with TRBD2. The DNA end favors TRBJ2-7, so the J call may be wrong. CDR1 MNHNS and CDR2 SASEGT come from the germline V gene. This CDR3 is 17 amino acids long.

The V and J genes are TRBV7-6 and TRBJ1-5; 8 bases map to TRBD1. After removal of 2 bases from V and 6 bases from J, the junction contained 6 bases not matched to a gene. Looked up from germline, CDR1 is SGHVS and CDR2 is FNYEAQ. The CDR3 runs to 15 residues. Here the CDR3 DNA reads TGTGCCAGCAGCTTAACAGGGGGTGTGGGTCAGCCCCAGCATTTT. This encodes CASSLTGGVGQPQHF.

The count of this clonotype is one. The rearrangement links TRBV7-3 to TRBJ2-1; tentatively, D is TRBD2 (6 bases). Trimming removed 2 bases from V and 7 bases from J, with 18 bases in between. The CDR3 is made up of 16 amino acids. Germline CDR1 reads SGHTA; CDR2 reads FQGTGA. CDR3 DNA sequence: TGTGCCAGCAGCTTAGACGCGGGACTGGCCAGAAATGAGCAGTTCTTC. It codes for CASSLDAGLARNEQFF.